The source of this T cell receptor beta chain is a study of shared clonotypes between healthy human individuals. Points from the study as a whole: Although depth was large, rarefaction showed that sequencing of the sorted subsets was incomplete. The diversity represented, both genetic and in exposure history, was limited by few donors.

Data came from immunoSEQ multiplex PCR; TCRdb stores just in-frame clones and leaves some out. The table has more than 500,000 clones, roughly 96% seen once. A remark on this clone: Antigen unknown.

Positively selected for CCR7, the CD45RO-negative cells used as naive CD8 cells excluded terminally differentiated effector memory CD45RA+ cells. V shed 6 bases and J 3 bases; nucleotides not matched to a gene: 6. CDR3 length: 14 residues. CDR1 and CDR2 (germline): MDHEN, SYDVKM. The genes are TRBV28 and TRBJ2-7; TRBD2 matches 9 bases. The source material was naive CD8+ T cells sorted from blood. The receptor's source is a woman aged 30 to 39 in good health. CDR3 DNA sequence: TGTGCCAGCAGGGTTAGCGGGAGTAGCTACGAGCAGTACTTC. Residues: CASRVSGSSYEQYF.